Following are 6 T cell receptor beta chains from one sample sequenced in a study of neurological immune-mediated disorders. TCRdb itself ran the 5' RACE reads through MiXCR, one entry per CDR3 protein. The sample includes approximately 30,000 distinct CDR3 sequences, about 6.2% seen only once; the top ten take roughly 9%. The sample consisted of PBMCs. Receptor source: a woman aged 50 to 60 in good health.

This clonotype has a count of ten or more. The chain combines TRBV10-3 with TRBJ2-1; TRBD2 matches 14 bases. The germline V gene encodes CDR1 ENHRY and CDR2 SYGVKD. V was clipped by 4 bases and J by 5 bases; unmatched bases: 7. This CDR3 has 17 residues. The CDR3: CAISGGTSGGLHNEQFF. For the CDR3, the DNA is TGTGCCATCAGTGGAGGGACTAGCGGGGGCCTTCACAATGAGCAGTTCTTC.

This clonotype has at least ten counts. The chain joins TRBV5-6 to TRBJ2-5, with unresolved D. The V and J ends lost 1 base and 4 bases respectively, with 8 bases between them. Germline loops: CDR1 SGHDT, CDR2 YYEEEE. CDR3 size: 13 residues. CDR3 DNA: TGTGCCAGCAGCTTGAGGTCCGGAGAGACCCAGTACTTC. Its translation: CASSLRSGETQYF.

This clonotype was recorded many times. The chain's CDR3 is CASSESGFVNNSPLHF. CDR3 DNA sequence: TGTGCCAGCAGTGAATCGGGATTTGTTAATAATTCACCCCTCCACTTT. This sequence joins TRBV25-1 and TRBJ1-6; D remains unclear. This CDR3 spans 16 amino acids. V gave up 1 base and J gave up 5 bases, with 12 bases separating them. Germline CDR1 reads MGHDK; CDR2 reads SYGVNS.

This clonotype has a count of ten or more. The rearrangement joins TRBV5-1 to TRBJ2-7; D is possibly TRBD1 (6 bases). Germline CDR1 and CDR2: SGHRS and YFSETQ. CDR3 length: 14 residues. The V gene lost 3 bases and the J gene lost 5 bases, with 15 bases spanning the gap. DNA for the CDR3: TGCGCCAGCAGCTACCAGACAGGTAGCGACGAGCAGTACTTC. This codes for CASSYQTGSDEQYF.

Many counts were recorded for this clonotype. The V and J genes are TRBV28 and TRBJ2-3, with D hard to call. The germline V gene encodes CDR1 MDHEN and CDR2 SYDVKM. V lost 3 bases to trimming and J lost 5 bases, with 3 bases between them. This CDR3 is built from 11 residues. The CDR3 is CASSFLDTQYF. The CDR3 coding sequence is TGTGCCAGCAGTTTCCTAGATACGCAGTATTTT. The entire variable domain, with the rest obtained from reference TRBV28 and TRBJ2-3, is as follows: DVKVTQSSRYLVKRTGEKVFLECVQDMDHENMFWYRQDPGLGLRLIYFSYDVKMKEKGDIPEGYSVSREKKERFSLILESASTNQTSMYLCASSFLDTQYFGPGTRLTVL.

The chain employs TRBV29-1 and TRBJ1-5; TRBD1 agrees at 8 bases. Per germline, CDR1 SQVTM and CDR2 ANQGSEA. V lost 5 bases and J lost 4; bases outside the gene matches: 4. There are 13 residues in the CDR3. As DNA, the CDR3 is TGCAGCGTTCGTGACAGGGGAAATCAGCCCCAGCATTTT. It specifies CSVRDRGNQPQHF. Full variable domain (missing parts from reference TRBV29-1 and TRBJ1-5): SAVISQKPSRDICQRGTSLTIQCQVDSQVTMMFWYRQQPGQSLTLIATANQGSEATYESGFVIDKFPISRPNLTFSTLTVSNMSPEDSSIYLCSVRDRGNQPQHFGDGTRLSIL.